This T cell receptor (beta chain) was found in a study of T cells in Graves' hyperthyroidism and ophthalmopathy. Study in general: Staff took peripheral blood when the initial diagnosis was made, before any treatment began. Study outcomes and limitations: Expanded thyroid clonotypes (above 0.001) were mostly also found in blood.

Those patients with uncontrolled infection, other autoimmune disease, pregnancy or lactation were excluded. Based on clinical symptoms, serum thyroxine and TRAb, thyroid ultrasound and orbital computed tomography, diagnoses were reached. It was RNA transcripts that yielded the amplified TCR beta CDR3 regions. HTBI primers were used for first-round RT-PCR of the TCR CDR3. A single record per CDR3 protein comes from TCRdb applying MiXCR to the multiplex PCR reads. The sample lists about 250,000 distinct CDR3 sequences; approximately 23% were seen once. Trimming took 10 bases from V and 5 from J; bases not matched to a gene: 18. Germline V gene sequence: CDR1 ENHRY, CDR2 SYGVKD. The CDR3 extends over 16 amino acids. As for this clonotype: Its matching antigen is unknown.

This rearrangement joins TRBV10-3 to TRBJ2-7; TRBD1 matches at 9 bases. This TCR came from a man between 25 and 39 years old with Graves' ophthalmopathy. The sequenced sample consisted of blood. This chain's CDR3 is CATGDPGQGGSNEQYF. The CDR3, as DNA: TGTGCCACCGGAGATCCGGGACAGGGAGGATCGAACGAGCAGTACTTC.